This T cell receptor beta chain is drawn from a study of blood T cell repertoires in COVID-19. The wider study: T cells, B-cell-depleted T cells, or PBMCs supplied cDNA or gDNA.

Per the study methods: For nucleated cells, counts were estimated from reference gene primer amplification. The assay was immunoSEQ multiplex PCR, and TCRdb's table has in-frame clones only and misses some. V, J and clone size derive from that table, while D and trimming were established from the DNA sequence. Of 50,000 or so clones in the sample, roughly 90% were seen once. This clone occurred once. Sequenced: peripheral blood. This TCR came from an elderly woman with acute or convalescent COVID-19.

In DNA form, the CDR3 reads TGTGCCAGCAGCTTAAACCCCCCGACAGGTCTCTCTGGAAACACCATATATTTT. Translated, it gives CASSLNPPTGLSGNTIYF. V is TRBV7-2 and J is TRBJ1-3; weak D call: TRBD1 (6 bases). The CDR3 has 18 residues. Germline lookup yields CDR1 SGHTA and CDR2 FQGNSA. V lost 2 bases and J lost 0, with 17 bases in between.